What follows are 11 T cell receptor beta chains derived from one specimen sequenced in a study of T-cell reconstitution after alpha-beta-depleted transplantation in children (dated by TCRdb to the mid-2010s). Library prep was done by PCR. Sequencing instrument: Illumina HiSeq 2500. To normalize quantification of the TCRbeta repertoire, the TCR libraries were built with molecular barcoding that relied on unique molecular identifiers. TCRdb's own reprocessing of the public reads used fastp at Q25 and MiXCR and kept productive beta chains. Each record represents a unique CDR3 protein, reported with the most common genes and DNA among its rows. In this sample the table shows fewer than 250,000 distinct CDR3 sequences, approximately 15% of which occur a single time. In total, the top ten clones hold 35% to 50% of the sample. Sample treatment or condition, as interpreted from the label and publication: allogeneic hematopoietic cell transplantation with graft depleted of TCRalphabeta T cells and CD19 B cells.

This sample comprised PBMCs, mostly from graft donor cells, obtained 360 days after TCRalphabeta/CD19-depleted stem cell transplant. These receptors all stem from a male patient between 2 and 9 years old who had a stem cell transplant for acute lymphoblastic leukemia, so the T cells may come from the graft donor.

Many counts were recorded for this clonotype. The chain is built from TRBV27 and TRBJ2-3; no firm D call. V shed 6 bases and J shed 5 bases, with 9 bases lying between them. The CDR3 loop spans 12 amino acids. CDR1 is MNHEY and CDR2 is SMNVEV in the germline V gene (reference sequence). Here the CDR3 reads CASSLVGDTQYF. The CDR3 DNA is TGTGCCAGCAGCCTTGTAGGAGATACGCAGTATTTT.

The CDR3 DNA is TGTGCCAGCTCACCACTGGCGGGGACGAACACCGGGGAGCTGTTTTTT. Protein product: CASSPLAGTNTGELFF. V is TRBV18 and J is TRBJ2-2, with D possibly TRBD2 on 6 matching bases. The V end was cut by 1 base, the J end by 0 bases, with 9 bases between. There are 16 residues in the CDR3. Germline values: CDR1 KGHSH, CDR2 LQKENI. The whole variable domain, filled in from reference TRBV18 and TRBJ2-2, reads NAGVMQNPRHLVRRRGQEARLRCSPMKGHSHVYWYRQLPEEGLKFMVYLQKENIIDESGMPKERFSAEFPKEGPSILRIQQVVRGDSAAYFCASSPLAGTNTGELFFGEGSRLTVL.

The CDR3 DNA reads as TGTGCCAGCAGCTTAGCATCTACAGGGGGCGCGGGGGAGACCCAGTACTTC. Translated: CASSLASTGGAGETQYF. The gene calls are TRBV11-2 and TRBJ2-5; 9 bases align to TRBD1. The CDR3 sequence is 17 residues long. Trimming cost V 1 base and J 5 bases; bases outside gene matches: 11. Germline CDR1 is SGHAT and CDR2 is FQNNGV.

The V call is TRBV11-1, the J call TRBJ1-3; D call uncertain. CDR3 length: 17 amino acids. With 5 bases removed from V and 2 bases from J, the gap between germline ends came to 19 bases. CDR1 and CDR2 from the germline V gene are SGHAT and FQDESV (reference sequence). For the CDR3, the DNA is TGTGCCAGCAGCCAACAGCCCCCAGGTACCCCTGGAAACACCATATATTTT. Protein: CASSQQPPGTPGNTIYF.

The chain combines TRBV20-1 with TRBJ2-7; TRBD2 is a possible D gene (6 bases). The CDR3 is 15 residues long. Germline loops: CDR1 DFQATT, CDR2 SNEGSKA (reference sequence). V was shortened by 5 bases and J by 2 bases, with 19 bases between the two germline ends. The CDR3 DNA reads TGCAGTGCTCAGCCGCCCCGCGGAGGGGCCTACGAGCAGTACTTC. Amino acid sequence: CSAQPPRGGAYEQYF.

Only a few counts were recorded for this clonotype. The rearrangement links TRBV4-2 to TRBJ2-7, with 9 nucleotides matching TRBD1. V lost 1 base and J lost 1; bases outside the gene matches: 2. This CDR3 has 15 amino acids. Germline-derived CDR1 and CDR2 are LGHNA and YNFKEQ. CDR3 loop: CASSQAGTGSYEQYF. In DNA form, the CDR3 reads TGTGCCAGCAGCCAAGCCGGGACAGGGTCCTACGAGCAGTACTTC.

In this sample, this clonotype turned up many times. The rearrangement links TRBV4-3 to TRBJ2-1, with 14 bases that match TRBD2. Trimming at V came to 1 base and at J to 7 bases, leaving 0 bases not matched to a gene. This CDR3 has 15 amino acids. Germline V lookup: CDR1 LGHNA, CDR2 YSLEER. The CDR3 here is CASSQGTSGGNEQFF. The CDR3 DNA is TGCGCCAGCAGCCAAGGGACTAGCGGGGGGAATGAGCAGTTCTTC.

This clonotype occurred a few times. J is TRBJ1-5 and V is TRBV18; D might be TRBD1 (6 bases). Per germline, CDR1 KGHSH and CDR2 LQKENI. V gave up 3 bases and J gave up 2 bases, with 8 bases separating them. This CDR3 is built from 14 residues. Here the CDR3 reads CASSPGGGNQPQHF. DNA for the CDR3: TGTGCCAGCTCACCGGGGGGCGGCAATCAGCCCCAGCATTTT.

This sequence joins TRBV2 and TRBJ2-2; 7 bases map to TRBD2. Trimming cost V 5 bases and J 5 bases; bases outside gene matches: 8. Germline V gives CDR1 SNHLY, CDR2 FYNNEI. The CDR3 runs 15 residues. The CDR3 loop reads CASSLTSQRTGELFF. In DNA form, the CDR3 reads TGTGCCAGCAGTTTGACTAGCCAACGGACCGGGGAGCTGTTTTTT.

This clonotype turned up a few times. The chain is built from TRBV20-1 and TRBJ2-1, with D maybe TRBD2 (6 bases). The CDR3 has 17 residues. With 0 bases removed from V and 4 bases from J, the gap between germline ends came to 19 bases. Per germline, CDR1 DFQATT and CDR2 SNEGSKA (reference sequence). Here the CDR3 DNA reads TGCAGTGCTAGAGATCCAAGAGCCGGGACTGGGTACAATGAGCAGTTCTTC. It encodes CSARDPRAGTGYNEQFF.

This clonotype was detected only a few times. J is TRBJ2-7 and V is TRBV5-1; weak D call: TRBD2 (6 bases). V lost 7 bases, J lost 0 bases, and 14 bases lay in between. CDR3 length equals 14 residues. Germline V gene lookup returns CDR1 SGHRS and CDR2 YFSETQ. CDR3 nucleotide sequence: TGCGCCAGCGCCCGCCGGGGGAGCTCCTACGAGCAGTACTTC. The encoded protein is CASARRGSSYEQYF. Full variable domain (outside the CDR3, taken from reference TRBV5-1 and TRBJ2-7): KAGVTQTPRYLIKTRGQQVTLSCSPISGHRSVSWYQQTPGQGLQFLFEYFSETQRNKGNFPGRFSGRQFSNSRSEMNVSTLELGDSALYLCASARRGSSYEQYFGPGTRLTVT.